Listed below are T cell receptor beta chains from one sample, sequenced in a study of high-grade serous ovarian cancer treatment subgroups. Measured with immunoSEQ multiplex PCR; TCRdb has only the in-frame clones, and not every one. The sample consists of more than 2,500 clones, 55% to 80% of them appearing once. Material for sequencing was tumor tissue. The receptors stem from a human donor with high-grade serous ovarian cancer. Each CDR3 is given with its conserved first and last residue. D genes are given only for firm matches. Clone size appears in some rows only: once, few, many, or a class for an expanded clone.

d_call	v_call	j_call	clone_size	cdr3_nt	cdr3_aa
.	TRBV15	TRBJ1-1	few	TGTGCCACCGGGCTCGACAGGATCAACACTGAAGCTTTCTTT	CATGLDRINTEAFF
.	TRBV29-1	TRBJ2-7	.	TGCAGCGTGGAAACCGGGACAGCGGGCAACGAGCAGTACTTC	CSVETGTAGNEQYF
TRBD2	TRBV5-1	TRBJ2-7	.	TGCGCCAGCAGCTTGGAGACTAGCGGGGCCAGGAGCTCCTACGAGCAGTACTTC	CASSLETSGARSSYEQYF
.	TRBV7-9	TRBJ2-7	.	TGTGCCAGCAGCGGGGGGACCGCTTCGGTATACGAGCAGTACTTC	CASSGGTASVYEQYF
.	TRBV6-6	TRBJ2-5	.	TGTGCCAGCAGCCCATCAGGGGCTTGGGAGACCCAGTACTTC	CASSPSGAWETQYF
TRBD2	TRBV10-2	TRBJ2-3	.	TGCGCCAGCAGTTTGACGCGGGGGGGTTCAGATACGCAGTATTTT	CASSLTRGGSDTQYF
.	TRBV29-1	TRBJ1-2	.	TGCAGCGTTGATCGGGGGCGGGCCTATGGCTACACCTTC	CSVDRGRAYGYTF
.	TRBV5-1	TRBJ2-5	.	TGCGCCAGCAGCTTAACTCTTCTCGAGACCCAGTACTTC	CASSLTLLETQYF
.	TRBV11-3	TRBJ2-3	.	TGTGCCAGCAGCTTGGGCAGAACAGATACGCAGTATTTT	CASSLGRTDTQYF
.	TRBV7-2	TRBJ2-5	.	TGTGCCAGCAGCACCGGGGTTTTGGGTTTAAAAGAGACCCAGTACTTC	CASSTGVLGLKETQYF
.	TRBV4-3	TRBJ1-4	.	TGCGCCAGCAGCCAAGAGGTCTTTGGGCAGGGTTCCGGTGAAAAACTGTTTTTT	CASSQEVFGQGSGEKLFF
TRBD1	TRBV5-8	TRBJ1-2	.	TGTGCCAGCAGCTTCAGGGGGATCGACTATGGCTACACCTTC	CASSFRGIDYGYTF
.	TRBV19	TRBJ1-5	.	TGTGCCAGTACCTTTCTTGGAGGTGGGAATCAGCCCCAGCATTTT	CASTFLGGGNQPQHF
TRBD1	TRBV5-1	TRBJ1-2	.	TGCGCCAGCAGCTTGGCGGGGACAGGGGTTGGCTACACCTTC	CASSLAGTGVGYTF
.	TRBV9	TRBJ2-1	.	TGTGCCAGCAGCGTCAGCGGTAGCTCCTACAATGAGCAGTTCTTC	CASSVSGSSYNEQFF
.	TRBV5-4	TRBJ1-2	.	TGTGCCAGCAGCTTGGTAGGGGCTCGATATGGCTACACCTTC	CASSLVGARYGYTF
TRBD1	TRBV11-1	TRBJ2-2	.	TGTGCCAGCAGCTTACAGGGGGCCGGGGAGCTGTTTTTT	CASSLQGAGELFF